This paragraph covers one T cell receptor beta chain sequence. No antigen is known for it. The sample belongs to a study of cytomegalovirus exposure and HLA in healthy donors. Points from the study as a whole: Trimming of TCR beta V- and J-genes showed a link, identified in a later analysis, to a missense DCLRE1C variant. In an earlier analysis, about 87% or about 30%: the productive usage of most TCR beta V segments. Relative to equally common others, HLA-associated TCR beta chains showed greater clonal expansion in a later analysis.

Germline trimming cut 5 bases from V and 4 bases from J; bases unmatched to any gene: 16. The CDR3 runs 18 residues. Germline V lookup: CDR1 SGHAT, CDR2 FQNNGV. The PCR contained 60 Vbeta and 13 Jbeta primers. Repertoires were generated with immunoSEQ multiplex PCR, while TCRdb's copy carries only in-frame clones and drops some. The sample contains tens of thousands of clones, 80% of which appear only once. The chain carries TRBV11-2 and TRBJ1-1; 10 nucleotides line up with TRBD1. The sequenced material came from PBMCs. The clonotype was recovered from a man over 45 in good health and CMV-seropositive. CDR3 in amino acids: CASSLGTGDMGRSTEAFF. The CDR3 DNA sequence: TGTGCCAGCAGCCTGGGGACAGGGGATATGGGAAGAAGCACTGAAGCTTTCTTT.